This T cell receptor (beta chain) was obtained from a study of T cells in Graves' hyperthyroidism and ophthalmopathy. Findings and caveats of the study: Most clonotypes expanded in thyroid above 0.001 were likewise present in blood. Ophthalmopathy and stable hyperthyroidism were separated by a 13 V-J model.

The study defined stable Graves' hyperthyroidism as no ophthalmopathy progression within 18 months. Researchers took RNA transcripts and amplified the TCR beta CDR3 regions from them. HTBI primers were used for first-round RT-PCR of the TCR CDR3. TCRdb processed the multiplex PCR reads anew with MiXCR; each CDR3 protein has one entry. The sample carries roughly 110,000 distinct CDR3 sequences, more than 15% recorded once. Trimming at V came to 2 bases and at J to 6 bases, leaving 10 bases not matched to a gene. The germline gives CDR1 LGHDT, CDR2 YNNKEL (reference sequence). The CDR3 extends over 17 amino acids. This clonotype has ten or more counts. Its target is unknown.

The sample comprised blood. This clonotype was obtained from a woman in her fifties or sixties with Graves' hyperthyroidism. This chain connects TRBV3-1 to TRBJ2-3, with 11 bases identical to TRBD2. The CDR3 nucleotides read TGTGCCAGCAGCCAACTACTAGCGGGAGAGTCGCGGGATACGCAGTATTTT. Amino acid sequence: CASSQLLAGESRDTQYF.